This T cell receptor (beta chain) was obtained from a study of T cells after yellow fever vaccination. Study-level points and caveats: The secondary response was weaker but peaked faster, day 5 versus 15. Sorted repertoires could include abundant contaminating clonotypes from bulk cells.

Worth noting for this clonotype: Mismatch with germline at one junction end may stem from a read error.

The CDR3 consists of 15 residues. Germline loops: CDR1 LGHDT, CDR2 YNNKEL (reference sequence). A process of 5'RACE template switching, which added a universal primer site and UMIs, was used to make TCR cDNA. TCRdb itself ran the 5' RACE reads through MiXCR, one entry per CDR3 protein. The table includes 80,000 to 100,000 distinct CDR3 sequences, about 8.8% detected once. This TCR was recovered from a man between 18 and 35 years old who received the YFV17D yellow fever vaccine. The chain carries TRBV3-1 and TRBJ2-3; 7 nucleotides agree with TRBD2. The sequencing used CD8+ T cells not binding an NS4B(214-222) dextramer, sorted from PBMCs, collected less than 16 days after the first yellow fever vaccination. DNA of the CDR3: TGTGCCACCAGCCAAGGACGGGGGGTCACAGATACGCAGTATTTT. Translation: CATSQGRGVTDTQYF.